Sequencing of this T cell receptor (beta chain) was carried out in a study of tumor-infiltrating lymphocytes in oesophageal squamous cell carcinoma. Each CDR3 protein is one row after TCRdb ran MiXCR on the PCR reads. Among 19,000 or so distinct CDR3 sequences listed, roughly two fifths were seen once. CDR3 length equals 12 residues. V shed 8 bases, J shed 7 bases, and the junction held 1 base outside the gene matches. Looked up from germline, CDR1 is ENHRY and CDR2 is SYGVKD. In its sample, this clonotype was seen many times. The chain recombines TRBV10-3 with TRBJ1-6; 8 bases map to TRBD1. Sequenced sample: esophageal tumor tissue. The clonotype comes from a male donor with esophageal squamous cell carcinoma. CDR3 protein: CAIRQGNSPLHF. The DNA for the CDR3 is TGTGCCATCCGACAGGGGAATTCACCCCTCCACTTT.